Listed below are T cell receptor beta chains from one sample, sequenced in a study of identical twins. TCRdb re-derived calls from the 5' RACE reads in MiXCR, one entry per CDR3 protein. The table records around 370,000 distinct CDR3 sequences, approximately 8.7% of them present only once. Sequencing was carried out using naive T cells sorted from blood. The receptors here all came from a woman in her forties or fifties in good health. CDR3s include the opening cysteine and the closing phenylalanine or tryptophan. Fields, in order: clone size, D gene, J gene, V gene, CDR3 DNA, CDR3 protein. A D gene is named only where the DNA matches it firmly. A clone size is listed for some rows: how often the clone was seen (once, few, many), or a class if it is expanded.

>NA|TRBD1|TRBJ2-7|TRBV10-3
TGTGCCACTCAAATTCAGGGGGCCGAGCAGTACTTC
CATQIQGAEQYF
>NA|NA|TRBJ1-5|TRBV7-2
TGTGCCAGCAGCTTAGGGGGGATTAACGGGCAGCCCCAGCATTTT
CASSLGGINGQPQHF
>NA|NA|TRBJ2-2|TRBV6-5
TGTGCCAGCAGTTTAAGCAGGAAGACCGGGGAGCTGTTTTTT
CASSLSRKTGELFF
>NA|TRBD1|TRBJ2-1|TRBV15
TGTGCCACCAGCGGTGAAAACCGGGACAGGGGTCGCAATGAGCAGTTCTTC
CATSGENRDRGRNEQFF
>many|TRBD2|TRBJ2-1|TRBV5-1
TGCGCCAGCAGCTTTGGGACTAGCGGGAGAAATGAGCAGTTCTTC
CASSFGTSGRNEQFF
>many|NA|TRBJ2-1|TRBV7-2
TGTGCCAGCAGCGGGAAGGGGCGCAATGAGCAGTTCTTC
CASSGKGRNEQFF
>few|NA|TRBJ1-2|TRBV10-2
TGCGCCAGCCGACCGGCGGAGACCTCTAACTATGGCTACACCTTC
CASRPAETSNYGYTF
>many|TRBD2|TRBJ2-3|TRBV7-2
TGTGCCAGCAGCTTATTCGGGAGGGCCGGTACAGATACGCAGTATTTT
CASSLFGRAGTDTQYF
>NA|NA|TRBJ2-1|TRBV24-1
TGTGCCACTAAGTGGAGCTGGCGGTACAATGAGCAGTTCTTC
CATKWSWRYNEQFF
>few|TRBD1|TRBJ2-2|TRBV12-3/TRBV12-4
TGTGCCAGCAGAATAACAGGGGGCGTTATCACCGGGGAGCTGTTTTTT
CASRITGGVITGELFF
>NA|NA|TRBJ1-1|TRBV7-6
TGTGCCAGCAGCTTCGACACGGCGGTAACTGAAGCTTTCTTT
CASSFDTAVTEAFF
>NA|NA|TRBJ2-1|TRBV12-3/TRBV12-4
TGTGCCAGTCTAAGGGGGGCGAGCTCCTACAATGAGCAGTTCTTC
CASLRGASSYNEQFF
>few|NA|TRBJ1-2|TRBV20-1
TGCAGTGCTAGAGGGGGCAACTATGGCTACACCTTC
CSARGGNYGYTF
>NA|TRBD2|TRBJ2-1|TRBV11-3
TGTGCCAGCAGCCCAGATCTAGCGGGAGATCCCAACTACTACAATGAGCAGTTCTTC
CASSPDLAGDPNYYNEQFF
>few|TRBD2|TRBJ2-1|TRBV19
TGTGCCAGTAGTATATTTACTAGCGGGCTGAGCTCCTACAATGAGCAGTTCTTC
CASSIFTSGLSSYNEQFF
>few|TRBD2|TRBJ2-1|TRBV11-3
TGTGCCAGCAGCCCGTTCAGGACTAGCGGGAGCCACAATGAGCAGTTCTTC
CASSPFRTSGSHNEQFF